Sequencing of this TCR beta chain was carried out in a study of blood T cell repertoires in COVID-19. Overall study: Both acute and convalescent COVID-19 samples were obtained from the United States, Italy and Spain.

During active infection, Seattle patients enrolled and were then monitored through disease. As handled by the study authors: Reference gene primer amplification yielded estimated nucleated cell counts. Only in-frame clones appear in the TCRdb table, and some are missing; sequencing was by immunoSEQ multiplex PCR. The V and J calls and the clone size are those of that table, but D and trimming were determined from the DNA. The profile shows approximately 180,000 clones, approximately 80% of them singletons. Per germline, CDR1 LGHDT and CDR2 YNNKEL (reference sequence). CDR3 length equals 14 residues. Trimming stripped 3 bases from V and 1 base from J, with 10 bases between. As concerns this clone: The same CDR3 can be traced to other DNA sequences in this sample.

Sequencing was carried out using peripheral blood. This TCR derives from a woman in her forties with COVID-19, enrolled during active disease. This chain connects TRBV3-1 (or the pseudogene TRBV3-2) to TRBJ2-7, with a weak D call TRBD2 (6 bases). The CDR3 DNA reads TGTGCCAGCAGCCAGGAGGGTCTTTCCTACGAGCAGTACTTC. Amino acid sequence: CASSQEGLSYEQYF.